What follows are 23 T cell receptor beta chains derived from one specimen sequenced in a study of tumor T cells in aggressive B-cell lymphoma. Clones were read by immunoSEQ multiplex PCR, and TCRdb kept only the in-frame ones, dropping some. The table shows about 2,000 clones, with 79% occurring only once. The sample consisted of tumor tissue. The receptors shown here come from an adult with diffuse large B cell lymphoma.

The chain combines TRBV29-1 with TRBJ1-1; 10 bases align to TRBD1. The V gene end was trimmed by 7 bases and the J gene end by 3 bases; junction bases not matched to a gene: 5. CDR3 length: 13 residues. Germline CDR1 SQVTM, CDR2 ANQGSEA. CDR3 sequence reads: CSGRTGGDTEAFF. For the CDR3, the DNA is TGCAGCGGCAGGACAGGGGGTGACACTGAAGCTTTCTTT.

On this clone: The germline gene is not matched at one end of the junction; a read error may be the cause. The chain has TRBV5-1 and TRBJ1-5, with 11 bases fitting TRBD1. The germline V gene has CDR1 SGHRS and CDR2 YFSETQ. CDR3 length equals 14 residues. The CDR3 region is CAGSLGQGGRPQHF. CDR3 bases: TGCGCCGGCAGCTTGGGACAGGGGGGCAGGCCCCAGCATTTT.

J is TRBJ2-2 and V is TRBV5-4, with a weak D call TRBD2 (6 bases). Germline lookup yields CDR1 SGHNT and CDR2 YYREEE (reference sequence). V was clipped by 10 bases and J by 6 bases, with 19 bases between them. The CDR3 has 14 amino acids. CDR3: CASSLGTGSGELFF. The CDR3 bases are TGTGCCTCGTCCCTTGGGACTGGTTCCGGGGAGCTGTTTTTT.

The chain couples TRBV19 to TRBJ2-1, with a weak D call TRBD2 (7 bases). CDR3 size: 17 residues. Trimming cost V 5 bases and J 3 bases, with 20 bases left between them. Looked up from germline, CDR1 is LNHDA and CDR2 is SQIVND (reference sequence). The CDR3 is CASSPGGGGTRYNEQFF. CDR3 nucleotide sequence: TGTGCCAGTAGTCCTGGGGGAGGGGGGACCCGCTACAATGAGCAGTTCTTC.

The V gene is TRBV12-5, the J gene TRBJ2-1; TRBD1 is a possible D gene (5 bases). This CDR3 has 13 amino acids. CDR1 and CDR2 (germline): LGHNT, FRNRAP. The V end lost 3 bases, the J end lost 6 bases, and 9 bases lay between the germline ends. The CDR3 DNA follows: TGTGCTAGTGGTTTTGGACAACGCAATGAGCAGTTCTTC. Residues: CASGFGQRNEQFF.

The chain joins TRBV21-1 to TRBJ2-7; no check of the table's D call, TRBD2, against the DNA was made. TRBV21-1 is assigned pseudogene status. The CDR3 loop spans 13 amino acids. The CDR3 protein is CAITATSPYEQYF. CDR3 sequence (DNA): TGTGCCATCACCGCTACTAGCCCCTACGAGCAGTACTTC.

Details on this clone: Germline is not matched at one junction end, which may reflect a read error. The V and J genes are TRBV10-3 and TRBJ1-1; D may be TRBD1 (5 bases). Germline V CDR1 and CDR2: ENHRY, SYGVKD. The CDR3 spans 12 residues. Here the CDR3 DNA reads TGTGCCATCAGCAGGGAGGGCACTGAAGCTTTTTTT. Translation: CAISREGTEAFF.

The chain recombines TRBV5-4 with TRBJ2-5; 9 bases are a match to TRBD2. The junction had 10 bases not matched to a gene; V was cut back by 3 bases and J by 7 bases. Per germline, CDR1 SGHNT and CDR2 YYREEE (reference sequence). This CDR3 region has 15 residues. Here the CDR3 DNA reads TGTGCCAGCAGCTCAGCTGGCGGGGGGGCCGGGACCCAGTACTTC. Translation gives CASSSAGGGAGTQYF.

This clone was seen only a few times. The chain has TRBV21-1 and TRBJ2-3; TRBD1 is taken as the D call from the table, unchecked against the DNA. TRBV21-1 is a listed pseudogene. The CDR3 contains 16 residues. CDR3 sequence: CASSKDSRGLSDTQYF. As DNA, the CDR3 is TGTGCCAGCAGCAAAGATTCCAGGGGGCTGTCAGATACGCAGTATTTT.

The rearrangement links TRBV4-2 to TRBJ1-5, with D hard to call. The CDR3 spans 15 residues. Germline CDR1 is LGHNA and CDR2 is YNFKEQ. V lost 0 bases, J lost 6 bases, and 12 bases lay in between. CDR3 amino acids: CASSQDGQEGQPQHF. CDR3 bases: TGTGCCAGCAGCCAAGACGGGCAAGAGGGTCAGCCCCAGCATTTT.

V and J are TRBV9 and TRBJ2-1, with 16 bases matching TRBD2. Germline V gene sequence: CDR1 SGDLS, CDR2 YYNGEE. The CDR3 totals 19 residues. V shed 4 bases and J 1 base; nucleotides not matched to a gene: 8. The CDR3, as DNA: TGTGCCAGCAGCCACTCTGGGACTAGCGGGGGGGCTTCCTACAATGAGCAGTTCTTC. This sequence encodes CASSHSGTSGGASYNEQFF.

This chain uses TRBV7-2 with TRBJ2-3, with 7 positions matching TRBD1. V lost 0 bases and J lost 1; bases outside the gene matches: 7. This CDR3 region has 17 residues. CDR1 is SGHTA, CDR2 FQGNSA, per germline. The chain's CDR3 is CASSLATGAHGTDTQYF. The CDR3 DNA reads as TGTGCCAGCAGCTTAGCCACAGGGGCCCATGGCACAGATACGCAGTATTTT.

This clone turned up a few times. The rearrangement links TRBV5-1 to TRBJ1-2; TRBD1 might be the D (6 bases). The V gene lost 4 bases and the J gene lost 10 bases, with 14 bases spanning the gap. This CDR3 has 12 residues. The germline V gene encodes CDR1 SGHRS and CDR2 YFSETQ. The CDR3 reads CASSTGAGAYTF. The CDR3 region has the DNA TGCGCCAGCAGCACTGGGGCAGGGGCCTACACCTTC.

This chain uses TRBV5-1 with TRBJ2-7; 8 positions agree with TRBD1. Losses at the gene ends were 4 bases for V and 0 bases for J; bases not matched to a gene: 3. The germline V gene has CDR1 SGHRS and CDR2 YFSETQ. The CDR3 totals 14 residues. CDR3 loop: CASSLQGGSYEQYF. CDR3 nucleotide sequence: TGCGCCAGCAGCCTACAGGGGGGCTCCTACGAGCAGTACTTC.

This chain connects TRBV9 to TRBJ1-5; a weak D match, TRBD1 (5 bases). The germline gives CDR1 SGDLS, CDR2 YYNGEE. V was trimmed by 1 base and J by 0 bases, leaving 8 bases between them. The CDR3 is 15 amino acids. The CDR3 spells CASSVTGHSNQPQHF. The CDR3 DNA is TGTGCCAGCAGCGTAACAGGACATAGCAATCAGCCCCAGCATTTT.

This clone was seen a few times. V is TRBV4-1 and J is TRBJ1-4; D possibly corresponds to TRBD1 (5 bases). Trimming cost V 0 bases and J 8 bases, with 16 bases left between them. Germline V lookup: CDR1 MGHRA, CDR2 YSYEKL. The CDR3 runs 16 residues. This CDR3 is CASSQDRGGVREKLFF. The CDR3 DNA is TGCGCCAGCAGCCAAGATAGGGGAGGGGTTCGCGAAAAACTGTTTTTT.

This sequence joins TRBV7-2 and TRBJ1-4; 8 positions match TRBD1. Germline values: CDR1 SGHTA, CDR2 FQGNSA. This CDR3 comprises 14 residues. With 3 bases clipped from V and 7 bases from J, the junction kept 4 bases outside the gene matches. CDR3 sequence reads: CASSFRTGTEKLFF. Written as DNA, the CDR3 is TGTGCCAGCAGCTTTAGGACAGGGACTGAAAAACTGTTTTTT.

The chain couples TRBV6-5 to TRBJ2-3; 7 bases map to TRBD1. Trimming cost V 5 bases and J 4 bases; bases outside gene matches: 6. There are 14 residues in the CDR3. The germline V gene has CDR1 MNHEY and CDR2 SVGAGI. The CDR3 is CASSTTGNADTQYF. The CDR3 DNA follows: TGTGCCAGCAGTACGACAGGGAATGCAGATACGCAGTATTTT.

The DNA of the CDR3 is TGTGCCAGCAGCGCCGGGGGGTTTCAGTTCGAGACCCAGTACTTC. Protein sequence: CASSAGGFQFETQYF. The V gene is TRBV9, the J gene TRBJ2-5, with 7 bases identical to TRBD2. Germline V gene sequence: CDR1 SGDLS, CDR2 YYNGEE. CDR3 length: 15 residues. After removal of 3 bases from V and 5 bases from J, the junction contained 10 bases not matched to a gene.

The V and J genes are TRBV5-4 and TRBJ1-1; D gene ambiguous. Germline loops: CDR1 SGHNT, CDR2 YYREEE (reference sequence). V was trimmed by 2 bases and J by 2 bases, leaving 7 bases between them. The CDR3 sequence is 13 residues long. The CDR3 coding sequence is TGTGCCAGCAGCTTTGTCCCAAACACTGAAGCTTTCTTT. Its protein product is CASSFVPNTEAFF.

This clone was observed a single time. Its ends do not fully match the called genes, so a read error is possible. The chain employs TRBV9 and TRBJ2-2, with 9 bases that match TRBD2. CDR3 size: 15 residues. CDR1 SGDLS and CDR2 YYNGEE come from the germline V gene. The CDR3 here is CTSSGAGGNTGELFF. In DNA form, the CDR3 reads TGTACCAGCAGCGGAGCGGGGGGGAACACCGGGGAGCTGTTTTTT. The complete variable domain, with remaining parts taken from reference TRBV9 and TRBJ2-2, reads DSGVTQTPKHLITATGQRVTLRCSPRSGDLSVYWYQQSLDQGLQFLIQYYNGEERAKGNILERFSAQQFPDLHSELNLSSLELGDSALYFCTSSGAGGNTGELFFGEGSRLTVL.

The CDR3 sequence: CASSQDRRSNSPLHF. DNA of the CDR3: TGTGCCAGCAGCCAAGATAGAAGAAGTAATTCACCCCTCCACTTT. The chain links TRBV14 to TRBJ1-6, with unresolved D. The CDR3 sequence is 15 residues long. In germline, CDR1 is SGHDN, CDR2 FVKESK. Trimming took 0 bases from V and 6 from J, leaving 9 bases between them. The full variable domain, with the rest looked up from reference TRBV14 and TRBJ1-6, is EAGVTQFPSHSVIEKGQTVTLRCDPISGHDNLYWYRRVMGKEIKFLLHFVKESKQDESGMPNNRFLAERTGGTYSTLKVQPAELEDSGVYFCASSQDRRSNSPLHFGNGTRLTVT.

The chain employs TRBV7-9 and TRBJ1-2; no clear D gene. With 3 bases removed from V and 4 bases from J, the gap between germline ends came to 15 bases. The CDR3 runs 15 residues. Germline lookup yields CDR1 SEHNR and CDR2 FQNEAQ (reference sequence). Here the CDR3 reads CASSFLSVLPYGYTF. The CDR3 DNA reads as TGTGCCAGCAGCTTTCTTTCAGTATTACCCTATGGCTACACCTTC.